This section outlines one T cell receptor beta chain sequence together with its context. This clone was seen only a few times. Which antigen it targets is not known. No per-base quality is available; no much larger clone lies one base away. The sample carries other DNA sequences with the same CDR3. Whole blood was collected in K2EDTA tubes by collaborating institutions according to the institutions' own protocols. Collaborator samples were shipped for TCRbeta analysis as frozen whole blood, isolated PBMCs, or DNA extracted from either sample type. The sample belongs to a study of blood T cell repertoires in COVID-19 (dated by TCRdb to 2020 to 2022). Background on the whole study: The collaborator samples originated in the United States, Italy and Spain and spanned the acute and convalescent phases of COVID-19. The repertoires were released in a freely available public database meant as a resource for research on the immune response to SARS-CoV-2. The material from the prospective study consisted of cDNA or gDNA derived from T cells, B-cell-depleted T cells, or PBMCs. Subjects who had been exposed to COVID-19, were actively infected with it, or had recovered from it provided the deeply sampled blood TCRbeta repertoires that made up the dataset. Samples were obtained from the ongoing ImmuneRACE study (first 160 participants) and from over 1,000 subjects provided by 6 global collaborators. The sample metadata nearly always contained a de-identified subject ID, COVID-19 status, age in years and sex. Where available, HLA class I and class II types were taken from metadata supplied by the sample provider and were not determined by assay-based typing. General conclusions and limits of the study: How much clinical and demographic metadata was included differed by source and by participant, and the metadata was provided uncurated.

TCRbeta CDR3 regions were amplified from genomic DNA using the immunoSEQ Assay, a bias-controlled multiplex PCR. On the authors' methods: Nucleated cell counts per sample were estimated from amplification of reference gene primers within the assay. Sequence reads were collapsed and filtered to measure the absolute abundance of every unique TCRbeta CDR3 rearrangement. For each sample, productive Simpson clonality was calculated as the square root of Simpson's diversity index across productive rearrangements. Imported from immuneACCESS, the table was reduced by TCRdb to in-frame sequences with V and J called. These copies leave out some clones; in studies compared against another copy, an unresolved V gene accounts for under half, and the cause of the remainder is not known. That table supplies the V and J calls and clone size; D and trimming were determined from the DNA. For this sample the table gives approximately 240,000 clones, of which approximately 79% were detected only once. 3% to 4% of the sample lies in the top ten.

The CDR3 runs 14 residues from the cysteine to the phenylalanine. Of all the DNA, just the CDR3 is kept, 42 bases in frame from base 1. Via the germline V gene, CDR1 is MNHNS and CDR2 SASEGT. V loses 0 bases, J loses 3 bases, and the germline ends lie 9 bases apart. The V and J genes are TRBV6-1 and TRBJ2-7; no D gene call is confident. The receptor was derived from a woman aged 40 to 55 with active or convalescent COVID-19. The specimen sequenced was peripheral blood. The sequenced DNA is TGTGCCAGCAGTGAAGCAATGAGAAGCTACGAGCAGTACTTC. It encodes CASSEAMRSYEQYF.